These 10 T cell receptor beta chains were all obtained from the same sample, sequenced in a study of cytomegalovirus exposure and HLA in healthy donors. Libraries were prepared by immunoSEQ multiplex PCR; TCRdb keeps only in-frame clonotypes and omits some of them. The table records approximately 54,000 clones, around 90% of them present only once. The sequenced sample consisted of PBMCs. The source is a woman in her late teens or twenties in good health and CMV-seropositive.

The CDR3 DNA reads as TGTGCCAGCAGCCAAGAAGGGACAGTGAACACTGAAGCTTTCTTT. Translating gives CASSQEGTVNTEAFF. The chain uses TRBV4-2 and TRBJ1-1; 7 bases fit TRBD1. With 0 bases clipped from V and 0 bases from J, the junction kept 1 base outside the gene matches. The CDR3 covers 15 residues. Germline CDR1 reads LGHNA; CDR2 reads YNFKEQ.

The CDR3 bases are TGTGCCTGCACAGGGGCTGGGGCCAACGTCCTGACTTTC. Protein: CACTGAGANVLTF. The J gene is TRBJ2-6, the V gene TRBV30; 7 nucleotides align to TRBD1. The V segment lost 6 bases and the J segment 2 bases; nucleotides outside the gene matches: 1. Germline CDR1 and CDR2: GTSNPN and SVGIG (reference sequence). The CDR3 is made up of 13 amino acids.

The chain links TRBV18 to TRBJ2-3; 14 nucleotides match TRBD2. This CDR3 has 16 amino acids. J gave up 0 bases and V 4 bases, and 0 bases lay outside the gene matches. The germline V gene encodes CDR1 KGHSH and CDR2 LQKENI. The CDR3 loop is CASSRTSGGSTDTQYF. The DNA for the CDR3 is TGTGCCAGCTCACGGACTAGCGGGGGGAGCACAGATACGCAGTATTTT.

The gene calls are TRBV7-2 and TRBJ2-1, with D possibly being TRBD1 (5 bases). This CDR3 has 16 amino acids. Trimming left V 1 base short and J 1 base short, with 11 bases between. CDR1 and CDR2 from the germline V gene are SGHTA and FQGNSA. Here the CDR3 DNA reads TGTGCCAGCAGCTTAGGTTTGGGGCGGTCCTACAATGAGCAGTTCTTC. Amino acids: CASSLGLGRSYNEQFF.

The chain couples TRBV5-4 to TRBJ2-2; a weak D match, TRBD2 (6 bases). Trimming shortened V by 0 bases and J by 1 base, and 7 bases separated the two germline ends. Germline values: CDR1 SGHNT, CDR2 YYREEE (reference sequence). The CDR3 is 15 amino acids. This CDR3 is CASSLGGMNTGELFF. The CDR3 DNA is TGTGCCAGCAGCTTGGGCGGGATGAACACCGGGGAGCTGTTTTTT.

The CDR3 DNA reads as TGCGCCAGCAGCCGGCTAGCGGGGGGACCCTACGAGCAGTACTTC. Protein sequence: CASSRLAGGPYEQYF. V usage is TRBV5-1 and J usage is TRBJ2-7; 11 nucleotides match TRBD2. Germline CDR1 reads SGHRS; CDR2 reads YFSETQ. V was pared by 4 bases and J by 2 bases, with 5 bases of the junction left unmatched. CDR3 size: 15 residues.

The chain employs TRBV6-8 and TRBJ2-1; 9 bases fit TRBD2. The CDR3 length is 17 residues. Germline trimming cut 2 bases from V and 8 bases from J; bases unmatched to any gene: 13. Germline-derived CDR1 and CDR2 are MNHGY and SAAAGT. CDR3 protein: CASSYKPGTSRGDEQFF. CDR3 nucleotides: TGTGCCAGCAGTTACAAGCCCGGGACTAGCAGGGGAGATGAGCAGTTCTTC.

J is TRBJ2-5 and V is TRBV7-2; the D gene is possibly TRBD2 (5 bases). Germline V lookup: CDR1 SGHTA, CDR2 FQGNSA. The CDR3 is made up of 13 amino acids. Trimming shortened V by 5 bases and J by 8 bases, and 15 bases separated the two germline ends. The CDR3 here is CASSGPTKLTQYF. CDR3 nucleotides: TGTGCCAGCAGCGGCCCGACTAAGCTAACCCAGTACTTC.

The chain combines TRBV4-2 with TRBJ1-5, with D uncertain. The germline V gene has CDR1 LGHNA and CDR2 YNFKEQ. V shed 0 bases and J shed 6 bases, with 15 bases lying between them. CDR3 length equals 16 residues. The CDR3 loop reads CASSQDFPGLGQPQHF. CDR3 bases: TGTGCCAGCAGCCAAGACTTCCCGGGTCTGGGTCAGCCCCAGCATTTT.

The V call is TRBV28, the J call TRBJ1-1; 8 nucleotides agree with TRBD1. Germline values: CDR1 MDHEN, CDR2 SYDVKM. V trimming: 5 bases; J trimming: 5 bases; junction bases outside the gene matches: 7. The CDR3 sequence is 14 residues long. The CDR3 coding sequence is TGTGCCAGCAGTAACCCAGGGGGCTGGACTGAAGCTTTCTTT. Amino acids: CASSNPGGWTEAFF.